The clone carrying this T cell receptor (beta chain) was picked up a small number of times. This entry comes from a study of cytomegalovirus exposure and HLA in healthy donors. TCRdb keeps only in-frame clones here, not all; method: immunoSEQ multiplex PCR. The sample has roughly 300,000 clones; approximately 90% are singletons. The CDR3 is 13 amino acids. V lost 1 base and J 3 bases, leaving 7 bases between the germline ends. The V gene's germline CDR1 is GTSNPN and CDR2 SVGIG (reference sequence). Source material: PBMCs. This chain connects TRBV30 to TRBJ1-5; D unclear. The receptor's source is a woman under 30 in good health and CMV-seronegative. The CDR3 reads CAWSAQDNQPQHF. The CDR3, as DNA: TGTGCCTGGAGTGCCCAGGACAATCAGCCCCAGCATTTT.